A single sample is the source of the 9 T cell receptor beta chains below, sequenced in a study of blood T cell repertoires in COVID-19. The repertoire was sequenced with immunoSEQ multiplex PCR; TCRdb's copy has only in-frame clones and lacks some. Of 35,000 to 55,000 clones listed, about 87% are singletons. The sample consisted of peripheral blood. The receptors were sampled from a human donor in a cohort sampled during active COVID-19.

This rearrangement joins TRBV11-3 to TRBJ2-1; 16 positions agree with TRBD2. With V trimmed by 4 bases and J by 9 bases, 6 bases remained unmatched. The CDR3 loop spans 16 amino acids. Germline values: CDR1 SGHNT, CDR2 YENEEA. The CDR3, as DNA: TGTGCCAGCAGCTCCGGGACTAGCGGGAGGGGGGGTGAGCAGTTCTTC. Protein product: CASSSGTSGRGGEQFF.

The V gene is TRBV7-2, the J gene TRBJ1-2; D may be TRBD1 (6 bases). Per the germline V gene, CDR1 is SGHTA and CDR2 is FQGNSA. CDR3 length: 13 amino acids. V was trimmed by 1 base and J by 5 bases, leaving 8 bases between them. The CDR3 loop reads CASSLGGQYGYTF. For the CDR3, the DNA is TGTGCCAGCAGCTTAGGGGGACAATATGGCTACACCTTC.

The CDR3 is CASSRGASPGSPLHF. CDR3 in DNA: TGTGCCAGCAGCCGGGGGGCTTCTCCGGGTTCACCCCTCCACTTT. This chain joins TRBV27 and TRBJ1-6; maybe TRBD1 (6 bases). This CDR3 comprises 15 residues. Trimming stripped 6 bases from V and 9 bases from J, with 18 bases between. The germline V gene encodes CDR1 MNHEY and CDR2 SMNVEV (reference sequence).

The rearrangement links TRBV29-1 to TRBJ2-5; 7 nucleotides line up with TRBD2. This CDR3 is built from 13 residues. The V and J ends lost 7 bases and 5 bases, in that order; junction bases with no gene match: 10. Per germline, CDR1 SQVTM and CDR2 ANQGSEA. The CDR3 spells CSAGGSRRETQYF. Written as DNA, the CDR3 is TGCAGCGCGGGCGGGAGTCGGCGTGAGACCCAGTACTTC. Combining the CDR3 with reference TRBV29-1 and TRBJ2-5 gives the whole variable domain SAVISQKPSRDICQRGTSLTIQCQVDSQVTMMFWYRQQPGQSLTLIATANQGSEATYESGFVIDKFPISRPNLTFSTLTVSNMSPEDSSIYLCSAGGSRRETQYFGPGTRLLVL.

This sequence joins TRBV11-2 and TRBJ2-1; D may be TRBD2 (6 bases). This CDR3 has 16 amino acids. Per germline, CDR1 SGHAT and CDR2 FQNNGV. The germline V and J ends were trimmed by 5 bases and 0 bases, with 14 bases remaining between them. In DNA form, the CDR3 reads TGTGCCAGCAGCCCTCTGAGCGGGTCCTCCTACAATGAGCAGTTCTTC. Its translation is CASSPLSGSSYNEQFF.

The V gene is TRBV7-9, the J gene TRBJ2-7, with TRBD2 as a possible D gene (5 bases). CDR1 and CDR2 (germline): SEHNR, FQNEAQ (reference sequence). This CDR3 has 15 residues. V shed 5 bases and J shed 1 base, with 15 bases lying between them. This CDR3 reads CASSPRTQISYEQYF. CDR3 in DNA: TGTGCCAGCAGCCCAAGGACTCAAATATCCTACGAGCAGTACTTC.

This chain uses TRBV5-1 with TRBJ2-5; no reliable D call. Germline V gene data show CDR1 as SGHRS and CDR2 as YFSETQ. V was cut by 0 bases and J by 1 base, with 7 bases left in between. The CDR3 contains 14 residues. CDR3 region: CASSLVGIQETQYF. As DNA, the CDR3 is TGCGCCAGCAGCTTGGTGGGCATCCAAGAGACCCAGTACTTC. Full variable domain (outside the CDR3, taken from reference TRBV5-1 and TRBJ2-5): KAGVTQTPRYLIKTRGQQVTLSCSPISGHRSVSWYQQTPGQGLQFLFEYFSETQRNKGNFPGRFSGRQFSNSRSEMNVSTLELGDSALYLCASSLVGIQETQYFGPGTRLLVL.

The CDR3 protein is CASSLSGDTYTEAFF. Written as DNA, the CDR3 is TGCGCCAGCAGCTTGAGCGGGGACACCTACACTGAAGCTTTCTTT. The gene calls are TRBV5-1 and TRBJ1-1, with a tentative D call TRBD1 (6 bases). The CDR3 consists of 15 residues. The V end was cut by 1 base, the J end by 3 bases, with 13 bases between. Germline loops: CDR1 SGHRS, CDR2 YFSETQ.

V usage is TRBV9 and J usage is TRBJ2-3; 7 bases are shared with TRBD2. This CDR3 region has 15 residues. Losses at the gene ends were 0 bases for V and 6 bases for J; bases not matched to a gene: 7. Germline assignment: CDR1 SGDLS and CDR2 YYNGEE. The CDR3: CASSVAASGADTQYF. The CDR3 coding sequence is TGTGCCAGCAGCGTAGCGGCTAGCGGCGCGGATACGCAGTATTTT.